The 20 T cell receptor beta chains in this list originate from one sample, sequenced in a study of lymphopenia after photon versus proton radiotherapy. Assay used: immunoSEQ multiplex PCR; TCRdb lists only in-frame clones, some missing. The table lists about 160,000 clones, less than 90% of them singletons. The sample in question was peripheral blood, obtained from a patient treated with photon-based radiotherapy. These TCRs come from a man aged 50-59 years with gastric cancer.

The chain has TRBV7-2 and TRBJ1-5, with D unresolved. The germline V gene encodes CDR1 SGHTA and CDR2 FQGNSA. The CDR3 runs 13 residues. The V gene lost 1 base and the J gene lost 5 bases, with 6 bases spanning the gap. The CDR3 DNA reads as TGTGCCAGCAGCTTAGAGTCCTATCAGCCCCAGCATTTT. This encodes CASSLESYQPQHF.

The chain is built from TRBV5-6 and TRBJ2-2; 9 bases line up with TRBD1. Germline lookup yields CDR1 SGHDT and CDR2 YYEEEE. V trimming: 4 bases; J trimming: 3 bases; junction bases outside the gene matches: 4. There are 15 residues in the CDR3. This CDR3 reads CASSPTGGYTGELFF. For the CDR3, the DNA is TGTGCCAGCAGCCCGACAGGGGGGTACACCGGGGAGCTGTTTTTT.

The chain uses TRBV2 and TRBJ2-2; D is undetermined. The CDR3 contains 14 residues. V shed 6 bases and J shed 0 bases, with 8 bases lying between them. Germline CDR1 SNHLY, CDR2 FYNNEI. The CDR3: CASSITANTGELFF. CDR3 nucleotide sequence: TGTGCCAGCAGCATAACTGCGAACACCGGGGAGCTGTTTTTT.

The V and J genes are TRBV28 and TRBJ1-2; no clear D gene. The CDR3 contains 15 residues. Germline-derived CDR1 and CDR2 are MDHEN and SYDVKM. V lost 1 base, J lost 0 bases, and 9 bases lay in between. CDR3 DNA sequence: TGTGCCAGCAGTTTATCTATTACCTCTAACTATGGCTACACCTTC. It translates to CASSLSITSNYGYTF.

V usage is TRBV11-2 and J usage is TRBJ1-1; D gene uncertain. Trimming pared 1 base from V and 4 bases from J, leaving 7 bases between. The CDR3 length is 13 residues. Looked up from germline, CDR1 is SGHAT and CDR2 is FQNNGV. The CDR3 here is CASSLGQSTEAFF. The CDR3 nucleotides read TGTGCCAGCAGCTTAGGGCAGTCCACTGAAGCTTTCTTT. Using reference TRBV11-2 and TRBJ1-1 for the parts outside the CDR3, the full variable domain is EAGVAQSPRYKIIEKRQSVAFWCNPISGHATLYWYQQILGQGPKLLIQFQNNGVVDDSQLPKDRFSAERLKGVDSTLKIQPAKLEDSAVYLCASSLGQSTEAFFGQGTRLTVV.

This clone came up once. The V and J genes are TRBV7-2 and TRBJ1-4; tentative D call: TRBD1 (6 bases). This CDR3 contains 14 residues. CDR1 is SGHTA, CDR2 FQGNSA, per germline. V lost 3 bases to trimming and J lost 7 bases, with 12 bases between them. Here the CDR3 reads CASSFQRGGEKLFF. The CDR3 DNA reads as TGTGCCAGCAGCTTTCAGAGGGGGGGTGAAAAACTGTTTTTT.

The J gene is TRBJ1-5, the V gene TRBV5-6; D is ambiguous. Germline assignment: CDR1 SGHDT and CDR2 YYEEEE. The CDR3 is made up of 15 amino acids. V lost 9 bases, J lost 1 base, and 17 bases lay in between. CDR3 in DNA: TGTGCCATTACTCCTGGGGTGAACAGCAATCAGCCCCAGCATTTT. Its protein product is CAITPGVNSNQPQHF.

This chain connects TRBV9 to TRBJ1-4; D remains ambiguous. CDR3 length: 14 residues. Between the trimmed V and J ends, which lost 3 bases and 0 bases, there was a span of 6 bases. Germline CDR1 reads SGDLS; CDR2 reads YYNGEE. CDR3 residues: CASSERATNEKLFF. The CDR3 nucleotides read TGTGCCAGCAGCGAGCGAGCAACTAATGAAAAACTGTTTTTT.

This clone was seen more than once but under ten times. This rearrangement joins TRBV2 to TRBJ1-1; no definite D call. Looked up from germline, CDR1 is SNHLY and CDR2 is FYNNEI. CDR3 length equals 14 residues. V lost 3 bases, J lost 1 base, and 9 bases lay in between. Here the CDR3 DNA reads TGTGCCAGCAGTGATCGATACGGGAACACTGAAGCTTTCTTT. Translating gives CASSDRYGNTEAFF.

The V call is TRBV27, the J call TRBJ2-7, with 7 nucleotides matching TRBD2. The V and J ends lost 3 bases and 0 bases, in that order; junction bases with no gene match: 8. The germline CDR1 and CDR2 sequences are MNHEY and SMNVEV (reference sequence). There are 16 residues in the CDR3. The CDR3, as DNA: TGTGCCAGCAGTTTTAGGGTGCGGGGGAGCTCCTACGAGCAGTACTTC. Its translation: CASSFRVRGSSYEQYF.

The chain employs TRBV5-5 and TRBJ2-5, with 7 bases that match TRBD2. Germline CDR1 and CDR2: SGHKS and YYEKEE (reference sequence). Unmatched junction bases numbered 0, after V lost 0 bases and J lost 4 bases. CDR3 length: 13 residues. CDR3 amino acids: CASSLGGRETQYF. For the CDR3, the DNA is TGTGCCAGCAGCTTGGGCGGGAGAGAGACCCAGTACTTC. Filled out from reference TRBV5-5 and TRBJ2-5, the complete variable domain reads DAGVTQSPTHLIKTRGQQVTLRCSPISGHKSVSWYQQVLGQGPQFIFQYYEKEERGRGNFPDRFSARQFPNYSSELNVNALLLGDSALYLCASSLGGRETQYFGPGTRLLVL.

This clone has more than one count but fewer than ten. This chain joins TRBV7-9 and TRBJ2-7; D possibly corresponds to TRBD1 (6 bases). V was clipped by 1 base and J by 7 bases, with 14 bases between them. The CDR3 is made up of 14 amino acids. Germline CDR1 and CDR2: SEHNR and FQNEAQ (reference sequence). CDR3 DNA: TGTGCCAGCAGCTTAGACAGGGCCGCTAAGGAGCAGTACTTC. Its protein is CASSLDRAAKEQYF.

This clone came up a few times. The CDR3 loop is CASRGNGGQPQHF. The CDR3 nucleotides are TGTGCCAGCAGAGGTAATGGAGGTCAGCCCCAGCATTTT. The V and J genes are TRBV28 and TRBJ1-5, with D unclear. This CDR3 has 13 residues. The germline V gene has CDR1 MDHEN and CDR2 SYDVKM. Trimming removed 6 bases at V and 6 bases at J, with 12 bases between.

V gene TRBV7-2 combines with J gene TRBJ2-3; 9 bases line up with TRBD2. This CDR3 is built from 16 residues. The V segment lost 1 base and the J segment 4 bases; nucleotides outside the gene matches: 6. Per the germline V gene, CDR1 is SGHTA and CDR2 is FQGNSA. In DNA form, the CDR3 reads TGTGCCAGCAGCTTAGGCGGGAGGGCGGGGGCAGATACGCAGTATTTT. Protein: CASSLGGRAGADTQYF.

This chain connects TRBV6-5 to TRBJ2-3, with 13 bases fitting TRBD2. Germline assignment: CDR1 MNHEY and CDR2 SVGAGI. CDR3 length: 16 amino acids. With 2 bases clipped from V and 6 bases from J, the junction kept 5 bases outside the gene matches. As DNA, the CDR3 is TGTGCCAGCAGTTACGGACTAGCGGGAGTAAGGGATACGCAGTATTTT. This sequence encodes CASSYGLAGVRDTQYF.

This rearrangement joins TRBV5-6 to TRBJ2-6, with 12 nucleotides matching TRBD1. Germline assignment: CDR1 SGHDT and CDR2 YYEEEE. This CDR3 is 18 amino acids long. V lost 4 bases and J lost 4; bases outside the gene matches: 9. CDR3 nucleotide sequence: TGTGCCAGCAGCCGTGGGGACAGGGGGCTGCGGGGGGCCAACGTCCTGACTTTC. Translating it yields CASSRGDRGLRGANVLTF.

The chain joins TRBV30 to TRBJ1-4; D remains unclear. Trimming removed 8 bases from V and 6 bases from J, with 16 bases in between. Germline V gene data show CDR1 as GTSNPN and CDR2 as SVGIG (reference sequence). The CDR3 extends over 13 amino acids. The DNA for the CDR3 is TGTGCCCCCAGATCCCCCAGCGATGAAAAACTGTTTTTT. It translates to CAPRSPSDEKLFF.

V and J are TRBV4-1 and TRBJ1-2, with a tentative D call TRBD1 (5 bases). CDR1 is MGHRA, CDR2 YSYEKL, per germline. This CDR3 region has 14 residues. The V gene lost 3 bases and the J gene lost 8 bases, with 16 bases spanning the gap. The DNA for the CDR3 is TGCGCCAGCAGCCAGGCCGGACAAGGATTGGGCTACACCTTC. Encoded protein: CASSQAGQGLGYTF.

The chain has TRBV7-8 and TRBJ2-3; a weak D match, TRBD1 (5 bases). V lost 5 bases to trimming and J lost 1 base, with 13 bases between them. CDR1 and CDR2 from the germline V gene are SGHVS and FQNEAQ. The CDR3 runs to 15 residues. CDR3 coding DNA: TGTGCCAGCAGCCCACGCATAGGGGGCACAGATACGCAGTATTTT. It yields the protein CASSPRIGGTDTQYF.

The chain couples TRBV5-6 to TRBJ2-1; unclear D gene. Trimming pared 6 bases from V and 3 bases from J, leaving 13 bases between. CDR1 SGHDT and CDR2 YYEEEE come from the germline V gene. The CDR3 is 14 amino acids. The CDR3 spells CASTIIYYYNEQFF. The CDR3 DNA follows: TGTGCCAGCACCATAATCTACTACTACAATGAGCAGTTCTTC. The full variable domain, with the rest looked up from reference TRBV5-6 and TRBJ2-1, is DAGVTQSPTHLIKTRGQQVTLRCSPKSGHDTVSWYQQALGQGPQFIFQYYEEEERQRGNFPDRFSGHQFPNYSSELNVNALLLGDSALYLCASTIIYYYNEQFFGPGTRLTVL.